This T cell receptor (beta chain) was found in a study of T-cell memory formation after mild COVID-19. V was pared by 6 bases and J by 4 bases, with 9 bases of the junction left unmatched. CDR3 length equals 15 residues. Germline CDR1 and CDR2: SGHNT and YENEEA. Via MiXCR, TCRdb re-called the 5' RACE reads, giving one row per CDR3 protein. Of a few hundred thousand distinct CDR3 sequences listed, under 30% were seen once; the top ten hold 10% to 12%. Points on this clonotype: Its specificity is not known.

The study, taken as a whole, reports: Contracting CD4+ clones lay largely in CM and EM, with CD8+ ones residing in EMRA. Memory sampled before infection contained some responding clones, suggesting cross-reactive memory joined.

This clonotype was sampled from an adult woman who had mild COVID-19 (a few samples of this study predate the infection). Cell type and time point are not known. The chain uses TRBV11-3 and TRBJ2-3, with 8 bases that match TRBD2. The sequencing sample was made of PBMCs or a T cell subset sorted from them (not recorded which). The CDR3 sequence is CASSTSGSSADTQYF. The CDR3 DNA follows: TGTGCCAGCAGTACCAGCGGGAGTTCCGCAGATACGCAGTATTTT.